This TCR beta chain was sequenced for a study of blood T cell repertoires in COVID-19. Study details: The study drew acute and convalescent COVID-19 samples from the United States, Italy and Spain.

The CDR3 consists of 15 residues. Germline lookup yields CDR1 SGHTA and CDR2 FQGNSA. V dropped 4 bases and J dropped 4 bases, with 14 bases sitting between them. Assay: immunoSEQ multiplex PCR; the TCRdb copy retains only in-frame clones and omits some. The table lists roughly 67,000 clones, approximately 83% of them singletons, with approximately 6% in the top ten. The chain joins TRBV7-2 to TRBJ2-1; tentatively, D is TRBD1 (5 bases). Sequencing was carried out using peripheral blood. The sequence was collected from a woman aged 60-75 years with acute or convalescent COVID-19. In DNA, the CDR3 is TGTGCCAGCAGCTCCTCGTGGGGCCTGTACAATGAGCAGTTCTTC. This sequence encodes CASSSSWGLYNEQFF.